This TCR beta chain was documented in a study of blood T cell repertoires in COVID-19. Study-wide context: PBMCs, B-cell-depleted T cells, or T cells provided the cDNA or gDNA that made up the material.

V dropped 4 bases and J dropped 3 bases, with 16 bases sitting between them. The CDR3 has 16 residues. CDR1 and CDR2 from the germline V gene are SGHNT and YYREEE (reference sequence). Sequencing was performed with immunoSEQ multiplex PCR; in TCRdb, only in-frame clones are kept and a portion is missing. Altogether about 150,000 clones are present, 84% being singletons, with the ten largest covering almost 6%. Specimen: PBMCs or T cells enriched from blood (not recorded which). The TCR originated in a woman between 45 and 60 years old who had been exposed to COVID-19. The V gene is TRBV5-4, the J gene TRBJ2-2; possibly TRBD2 for D (5 bases). CDR3 in amino acids: CASSPSPRTDTGELFF. DNA for the CDR3: TGTGCCAGCAGCCCTAGCCCACGGACTGACACCGGGGAGCTGTTTTTT.